One sample yielded the 2 T cell receptor beta chains listed below, sequenced in a study of CD8 T cells in Susac syndrome. RNA totalling about 0.5 to 1 ug underwent reverse transcription with random hexamers. TCRdb redid the calling of the immunoSEQ multiplex PCR reads with MiXCR, one entry per CDR3 protein. The sample holds approximately 200,000 distinct CDR3 sequences; about 95% are singletons and the top ten take approximately 0.075%. Material for sequencing was CD4+ T cells from PBMCs. The receptors come from a human donor with multiple sclerosis.

The V gene is TRBV20-1, the J gene TRBJ1-5; 9 bases match TRBD1. Germline V gene data show CDR1 as DFQATT and CDR2 as SNEGSKA (reference sequence). This CDR3 has 13 residues. V lost 7 bases, J lost 5 bases, and 6 bases stayed unmatched. CDR3 loop: CSVADRGYQPQHF. The CDR3 DNA reads as TGCAGTGTAGCGGACAGGGGCTATCAGCCCCAGCATTTT.

This rearrangement joins TRBV3-1 to TRBJ2-3; 14 nucleotides match TRBD2. CDR1 and CDR2 (germline): LGHDT, YNNKEL (reference sequence). The CDR3 extends over 17 amino acids. Trimming cost V 8 bases and J 6 bases; bases outside gene matches: 13. CDR3 residues: CASRPGTSGGIMDTQYF. CDR3 DNA: TGTGCCAGCCGTCCCGGGACTAGCGGGGGAATAATGGATACGCAGTATTTT.